This is a list of T cell receptor beta chains from one sample in a study of regulatory T cells in long-lasting Graves disease. MiXCR, run by TCRdb on the multiplex PCR reads, gives a single entry per CDR3 protein. The sample lists approximately 400,000 distinct CDR3 sequences, 14% to 15% occurring once. The same sample was also used in a study of T cells in Graves' hyperthyroidism and ophthalmopathy.

The sample consisted of peripheral blood mononuclear cells (PBMCs), taken at new diagnosis, from a patient treated with antithyroid drugs. The receptor source for this set is a woman aged 40 to 50 with Graves disease. The CDR3 runs from the conserved cysteine through the conserved F or W. Each record gives: D gene, clone size, V gene, J gene, CDR3 DNA, CDR3 protein. The D gene is left open where the match is weak. Some rows mark clone size as missing; the rest say once, few, many or name a class of expanded clone.

>TRBD2|many|TRBV7-8|TRBJ2-3
TGTGCCAGCAGCCCGACTTTAGACGGACTAGCGGGAGGGCCTGCGCAGTATTTT
CASSPTLDGLAGGPAQYF
>TRBD2|-|TRBV7-9|TRBJ2-5
TGTGCCAGCAGCCCGGGACCAGGGAAGGGGCGGGAGGGCCGAGAGACCCAGTACTTC
CASSPGPGKGREGRETQYF
>-|-|TRBV6-1|TRBJ1-2
TGTGCCAGCACCCCTACGGTGGGGTCCTTTGGCTACACCTTC
CASTPTVGSFGYTF
>TRBD2|few|TRBV14|TRBJ2-3
TGTGCCAGCAGCCAAGATGAAGGCGGGAGGTCCGATACGCAGTATTTT
CASSQDEGGRSDTQYF
>TRBD2|few|TRBV18|TRBJ2-1
TGTGCCAGCTCACCTGGAGCGGGGTCAGGGCGGAATGAGCAGTTCTTC
CASSPGAGSGRNEQFF
>TRBD1|few|TRBV6-9|TRBJ2-7
TGTGCCAGCAGTTACACGGACAGGGGTCGGAGCTCCTACGAGCAGTACTTC
CASSYTDRGRSSYEQYF
>-|-|TRBV3-1|TRBJ2-3
TGTGCCAGCAGCCAAGGACAGGTCCGGGACACAGATACGCAGTATTTT
CASSQGQVRDTDTQYF
>TRBD1|many|TRBV7-9|TRBJ2-1
TGTGCCAGCAGCCCCGGTGCGGACAGGGCCAACAATGAGCAGTTCTTC
CASSPGADRANNEQFF
>-|-|TRBV28|TRBJ2-4
TGTGCCAGCAGTGAGGACTATCTGGGAAACATTCGGTACTTC
CASSEDYLGNIRYF
>-|many|TRBV30|TRBJ1-1
TGTGCCTGGAGTGGACCCTTTCGTGAAGCTTTCTTT
CAWSGPFREAFF
>-|many|TRBV11-2|TRBJ2-7
TGTGCCAGCAGCTTAGATTTAAACTATTCCTACGAGCAGTACTTC
CASSLDLNYSYEQYF
>-|few|TRBV24-1|TRBJ2-5
TGTGCCACCAGTGATTTGTCGAGGGACCAAGAGACCCAGTACTTC
CATSDLSRDQETQYF
>-|many|TRBV2|TRBJ1-1
TGTGCCAGCAGGGCCCCGAGGGTGAACACTGAAGCTTTCTTT
CASRAPRVNTEAFF
>-|many|TRBV7-2|TRBJ1-2
TGTGCCAGCAACTTGGGGTACTATGGCTACACCTTC
CASNLGYYGYTF
>TRBD1|few|TRBV5-6|TRBJ1-1
TGTGCCAGCAGCTTGAGACAGGGAATTCCCAACGCTTTCTTT
CASSLRQGIPNAFF
>TRBD2|many|TRBV7-2|TRBJ2-7
TGTGCCAGCAGCCCCCAGGGAGGGACGATCTCCTACGAGCAGTACTTC
CASSPQGGTISYEQYF
>-|many|TRBV28|TRBJ1-5
TGTGCCAGCACCCGAGGCGGCAATCAGCCCCAGCATTTT
CASTRGGNQPQHF
>-|-|TRBV12-3/TRBV12-4|TRBJ2-1
TGTGCCAGCAGTCGTGAGTTCCCCAACCACAATGAGCAGTTCTTC
CASSREFPNHNEQFF
>-|many|TRBV12-3/TRBV12-4|TRBJ1-4
TGTGCCAGCAGTTCCCGCAAGGTGCAAGGTGAAAAACTGTTTTTT
CASSSRKVQGEKLFF
>TRBD1|few|TRBV19|TRBJ2-7
TGTGCCAGTAGTATAGATGTTGGGACAGGGTCGTACGAGCAGTACTTC
CASSIDVGTGSYEQYF
>-|many|TRBV5-6|TRBJ1-6
TGTGCCAGCAGCTTCAAGCGGGGGGACCCACCCCTCCACTTT
CASSFKRGDPPLHF
>-|many|TRBV11-3|TRBJ2-3
TGTGCCAGCAGCTATTACAGGGATGGGGTCACAGATACGCAGTATTTT
CASSYYRDGVTDTQYF
>-|many|TRBV20-1|TRBJ1-2
TGCAGTGCCCCTGACAACTATGGCTACACCTTC
CSAPDNYGYTF